This TCR beta chain is from a study of cytomegalovirus exposure and HLA in healthy donors. The PCR ran on 60 Vbeta and 13 Jbeta primers. The repertoire was sequenced with immunoSEQ multiplex PCR; TCRdb's copy has only in-frame clones and lacks some. The table records more than 100,000 clones, approximately 61% of them present only once. Per germline, CDR1 SQVTM and CDR2 ANQGSEA. This CDR3 has 12 residues. V was pared by 3 bases and J by 5 bases, with 10 bases between. The chain uses TRBV29-1 and TRBJ2-5; maybe TRBD1 (6 bases). The sequenced material came from PBMCs. The receptor was isolated from a woman between 40 and 55 years old in good health and CMV-seronegative. The CDR3 nucleotides are TGCAGCGTTGACAGGGGTGCGGAGACCCAGTACTTC. The encoded protein is CSVDRGAETQYF.